The next 9 T cell receptor beta chains were all read from a single sample in a study of T cells in Graves' hyperthyroidism and ophthalmopathy. The investigators amplified TCR beta CDR3 regions from RNA transcripts. TCR CDR3 regions were first amplified by RT-PCR with HTBI primers. TCRdb used MiXCR to reprocess the multiplex PCR reads, holding one entry per CDR3 protein. The sample has 700,000 to 950,000 distinct CDR3 sequences; about 35% are singletons. Sequencing used blood. Receptors were obtained from a woman in her forties with Graves' hyperthyroidism.

The V call is TRBV10-3, the J call TRBJ1-1; 8 bases map to TRBD1. The CDR3 has 12 amino acids. The J segment lost 6 bases and the V segment lost 11 bases, leaving 8 bases of the junction unmatched. The V gene's germline CDR1 is ENHRY and CDR2 SYGVKD. The CDR3 region is CAANQGAPEAFF. The CDR3 bases are TGTGCCGCCAACCAGGGGGCTCCTGAAGCTTTCTTT.

This clonotype appeared many times. The J gene is TRBJ1-2, the V gene TRBV20-1, with D maybe TRBD1 (6 bases). This CDR3 contains 14 residues. Per the germline V gene, CDR1 is DFQATT and CDR2 is SNEGSKA (reference sequence). V lost 8 bases and J lost 0, with 16 bases in between. The CDR3 nucleotides are TGCAGTAGTCCCGGACAGACAACTAACTATGGCTACACCTTC. Translating it yields CSSPGQTTNYGYTF.

This chain connects TRBV7-9 to TRBJ1-4; 10 nucleotides agree with TRBD1. CDR1 is SEHNR, CDR2 FQNEAQ, per germline (reference sequence). This CDR3 is 15 amino acids long. The V gene end was trimmed by 3 bases and the J gene end by 8 bases; junction bases not matched to a gene: 6. CDR3 amino acids: CASSFRRTGGEKLFF. The CDR3 coding sequence is TGTGCCAGCAGCTTTAGGAGGACAGGGGGGGAAAAACTGTTTTTT.

A remark on this clonotype: The junction differs from germline at one of its ends, possibly a read error. The CDR3 bases are TGTGCCAGCAGTGACCGGATGGCCGACGGGGAGCTGTTTTTT. It codes for CASSDRMADGELFF. The J gene is TRBJ2-2, the V gene TRBV24-1; D is undetermined. CDR3 length: 14 amino acids. CDR1 is KGHDR, CDR2 SFDVKD, per germline.

This clonotype was counted between two and nine times. The V call is TRBV4-2, the J call TRBJ1-2, with D possibly being TRBD1 (6 bases). CDR3 size: 16 residues. With 1 base removed from V and 1 base from J, the gap between germline ends came to 13 bases. CDR1 and CDR2 (germline): LGHNA, YNFKEQ. The CDR3 DNA sequence: TGTGCCAGCAGCCAAGGGACAGCCAGCTTTAACTATGGCTACACCTTC. Translation: CASSQGTASFNYGYTF.

The chain combines TRBV12-3 or TRBV12-4 with TRBJ2-5, with D perhaps matching TRBD1 (5 bases). Trimming removed 7 bases from V and 2 bases from J, with 20 bases in between. This CDR3 has 16 amino acids. The CDR3 coding sequence is TGTGCCAGCACCCCGGACACCTTCGTACCGCAAGAGACCCAGTACTTC. This encodes CASTPDTFVPQETQYF.

The V call is TRBV7-9, the J call TRBJ2-4; the match to TRBD1 covers 7 bases. Looked up from germline, CDR1 is SEHNR and CDR2 is FQNEAQ (reference sequence). Losses at the gene ends were 5 bases for V and 1 base for J; bases not matched to a gene: 5. The CDR3 loop spans 15 amino acids. CDR3 residues: CASSVTQGAKNIQYF. The CDR3 DNA reads TGTGCCAGCAGCGTCACACAGGGGGCCAAAAACATTCAGTACTTC.

This chain links TRBV6-5 with TRBJ1-5, with unresolved D. V was pared by 1 base and J by 6 bases, with 7 bases between. Germline V gene sequence: CDR1 MNHEY, CDR2 SVGAGI. The CDR3 contains 13 residues. The DNA for the CDR3 is TGTGCCAGCAGTTACTTTGATTTTCAGCCCCAGCATTTT. Residues: CASSYFDFQPQHF.

This clonotype has a handful of counts. The chain uses TRBV27 and TRBJ1-3, with D maybe TRBD1 (5 bases). Germline CDR1 MNHEY, CDR2 SMNVEV (reference sequence). The CDR3 sequence is 14 residues long. V shed 6 bases and J shed 4 bases, with 13 bases lying between them. CDR3 coding DNA: TGTGCCAGCAGCCTGACAGTCTTAGGAAACACCATATATTTT. Translation: CASSLTVLGNTIYF.